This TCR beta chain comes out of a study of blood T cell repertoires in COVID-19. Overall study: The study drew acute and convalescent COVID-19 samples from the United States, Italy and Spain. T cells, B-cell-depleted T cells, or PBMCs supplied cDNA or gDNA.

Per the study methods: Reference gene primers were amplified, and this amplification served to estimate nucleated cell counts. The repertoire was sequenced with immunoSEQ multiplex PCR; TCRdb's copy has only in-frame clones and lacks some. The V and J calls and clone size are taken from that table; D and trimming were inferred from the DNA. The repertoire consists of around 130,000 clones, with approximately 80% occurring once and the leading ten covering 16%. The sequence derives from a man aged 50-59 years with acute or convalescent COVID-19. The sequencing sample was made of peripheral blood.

In nucleotides, the CDR3 is TGTGCCAGTAGCCCCAACAGGGACGGGAGCAATCAGCCCCAGCATTTT. It translates to CASSPNRDGSNQPQHF. The rearrangement uses TRBV19 and TRBJ1-5; TRBD1 is a possible D gene (6 bases). V shed 6 bases and J shed 1 base, with 16 bases lying between them. CDR1 is LNHDA, CDR2 SQIVND, per germline (reference sequence). This CDR3 has 16 residues.